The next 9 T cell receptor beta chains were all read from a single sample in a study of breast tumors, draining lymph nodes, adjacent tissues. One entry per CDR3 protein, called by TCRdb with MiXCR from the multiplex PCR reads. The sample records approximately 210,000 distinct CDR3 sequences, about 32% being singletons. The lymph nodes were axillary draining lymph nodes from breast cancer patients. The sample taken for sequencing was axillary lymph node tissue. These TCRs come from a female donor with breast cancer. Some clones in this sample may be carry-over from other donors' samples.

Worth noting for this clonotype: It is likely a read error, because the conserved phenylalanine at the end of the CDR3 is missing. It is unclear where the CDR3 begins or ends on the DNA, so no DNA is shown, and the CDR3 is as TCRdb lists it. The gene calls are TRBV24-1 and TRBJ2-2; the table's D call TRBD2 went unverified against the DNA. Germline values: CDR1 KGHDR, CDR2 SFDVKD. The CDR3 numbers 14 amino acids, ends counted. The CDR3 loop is CATSERGTPGSCQS.

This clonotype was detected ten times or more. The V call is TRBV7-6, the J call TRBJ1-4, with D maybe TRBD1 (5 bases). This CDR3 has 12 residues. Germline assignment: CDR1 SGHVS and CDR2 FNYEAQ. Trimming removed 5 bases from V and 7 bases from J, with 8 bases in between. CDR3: CASSPQGEKLFF. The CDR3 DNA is TGTGCCAGCAGCCCGCAGGGTGAAAAACTGTTTTTT.

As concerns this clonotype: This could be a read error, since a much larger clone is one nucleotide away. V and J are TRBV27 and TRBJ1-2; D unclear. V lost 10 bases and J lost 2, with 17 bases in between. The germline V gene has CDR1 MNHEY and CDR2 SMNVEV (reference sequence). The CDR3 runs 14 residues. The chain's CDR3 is CAKLDTTLNYGYTF. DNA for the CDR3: TGTGCCAAACTTGACACGACGCTAAACTATGGCTACACCTTC.

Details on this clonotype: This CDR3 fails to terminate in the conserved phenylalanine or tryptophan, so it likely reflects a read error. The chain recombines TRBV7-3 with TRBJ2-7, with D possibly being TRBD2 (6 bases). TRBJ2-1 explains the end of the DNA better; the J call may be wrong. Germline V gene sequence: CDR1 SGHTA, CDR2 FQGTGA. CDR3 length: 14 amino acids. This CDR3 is CASSLVAGPYEQFS. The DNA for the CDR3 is TGTGCCAGCAGCTTAGTTGCGGGACCCTACGAGCAGTTCTCC.

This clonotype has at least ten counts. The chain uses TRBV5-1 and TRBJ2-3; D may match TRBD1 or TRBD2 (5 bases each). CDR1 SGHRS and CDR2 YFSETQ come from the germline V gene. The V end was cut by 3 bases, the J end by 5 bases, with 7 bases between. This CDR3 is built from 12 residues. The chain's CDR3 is CASSWDLDTQYF. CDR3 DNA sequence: TGCGCCAGCAGCTGGGACCTAGATACGCAGTATTTT.

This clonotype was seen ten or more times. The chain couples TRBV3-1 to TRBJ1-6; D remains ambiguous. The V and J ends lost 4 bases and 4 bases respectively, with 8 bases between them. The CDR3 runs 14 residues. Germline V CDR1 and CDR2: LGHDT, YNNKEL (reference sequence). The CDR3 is CASSPGEYNSPLHF. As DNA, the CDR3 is TGTGCCAGCAGCCCCGGGGAGTATAATTCACCCCTCCACTTT.

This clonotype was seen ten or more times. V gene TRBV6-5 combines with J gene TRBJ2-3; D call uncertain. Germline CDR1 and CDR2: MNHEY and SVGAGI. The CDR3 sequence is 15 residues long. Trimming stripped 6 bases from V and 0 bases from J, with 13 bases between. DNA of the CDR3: TGTGCCAGCAGGCCTTCGAGGCGGAGCACAGATACGCAGTATTTT. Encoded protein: CASRPSRRSTDTQYF.

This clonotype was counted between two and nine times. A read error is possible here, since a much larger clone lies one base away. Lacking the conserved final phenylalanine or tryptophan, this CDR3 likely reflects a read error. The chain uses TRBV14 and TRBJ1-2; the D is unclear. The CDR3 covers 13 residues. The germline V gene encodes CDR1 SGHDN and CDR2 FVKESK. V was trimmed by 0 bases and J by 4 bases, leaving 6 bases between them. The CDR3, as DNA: TGTGCCAGCAGCCAAGACAGGATCTATGGCTACACCTCC. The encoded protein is CASSQDRIYGYTS.

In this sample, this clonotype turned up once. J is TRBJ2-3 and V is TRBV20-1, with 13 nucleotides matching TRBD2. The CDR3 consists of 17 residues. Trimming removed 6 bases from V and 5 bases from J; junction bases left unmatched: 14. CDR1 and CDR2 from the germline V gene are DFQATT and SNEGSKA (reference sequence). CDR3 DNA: TGCAGTGCCAGCAGTACCGGACTAGCGGGAGTCGAAGATACGCAGTATTTT. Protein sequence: CSASSTGLAGVEDTQYF.